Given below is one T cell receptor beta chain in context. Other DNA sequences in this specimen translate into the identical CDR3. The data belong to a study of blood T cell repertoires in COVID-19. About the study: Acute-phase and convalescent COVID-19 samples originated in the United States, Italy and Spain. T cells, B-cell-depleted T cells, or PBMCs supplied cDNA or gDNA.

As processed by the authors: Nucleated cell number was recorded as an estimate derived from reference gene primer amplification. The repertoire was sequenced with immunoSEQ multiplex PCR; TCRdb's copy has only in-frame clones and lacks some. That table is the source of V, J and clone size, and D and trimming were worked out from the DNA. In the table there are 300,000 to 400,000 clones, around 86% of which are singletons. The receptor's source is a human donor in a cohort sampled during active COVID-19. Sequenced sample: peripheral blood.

CDR3 loop: CASGTGSNQPQHF. DNA for the CDR3: TGTGCCAGCGGGACAGGATCAAATCAGCCCCAGCATTTT. The chain combines TRBV12-3 or TRBV12-4 with TRBJ1-5; 8 bases match TRBD1. The CDR3 totals 13 residues. The J segment lost 4 bases and the V segment lost 8 bases, leaving 4 bases of the junction unmatched.